One sample yielded the 26 T cell receptor beta chains listed below, sequenced in a study of blood T cell repertoires in COVID-19. Produced via immunoSEQ multiplex PCR; TCRdb's table is partial and in-frame only. Of 200,000 to 250,000 clones listed, over 70% are singletons. The material sequenced was peripheral blood. These receptors were collected from a woman between 65 and 79 years old with acute or convalescent COVID-19.

CDR3 residues: CSVDDREKAFF. In DNA, the CDR3 is TGCAGCGTTGATGACAGGGAGAAAGCTTTCTTT. The rearrangement links TRBV29-1 to TRBJ1-1; 7 nucleotides match TRBD1. The junction had 4 bases not matched to a gene; V was cut back by 3 bases and J by 9 bases. Germline CDR1 reads SQVTM; CDR2 reads ANQGSEA. This CDR3 has 11 residues. The variable domain in full, with the rest retrieved from reference TRBV29-1 and TRBJ1-1, is SAVISQKPSRDICQRGTSLTIQCQVDSQVTMMFWYRQQPGQSLTLIATANQGSEATYESGFVIDKFPISRPNLTFSTLTVSNMSPEDSSIYLCSVDDREKAFFGQGTRLTVV.

This clone was counted between two and nine times. This chain joins TRBV13 and TRBJ2-7; 11 nucleotides agree with TRBD2. The CDR3 covers 15 residues. Germline CDR1 reads PRHDT; CDR2 reads FYEKMQ (reference sequence). Trimming cost V 0 bases and J 7 bases; bases outside gene matches: 5. CDR3 nucleotides: TGTGCCAGCAGCTTAGGACTAGCGGGGGTGGCTGAGCAGTACGTC. It translates to CASSLGLAGVAEQYV.

The chain links TRBV15 to TRBJ2-7, with D perhaps matching TRBD2 (6 bases). Trimming stripped 0 bases from V and 6 bases from J, with 15 bases between. This CDR3 is built from 15 residues. CDR1 and CDR2 (germline): LNHNV, YYDKDF (reference sequence). The CDR3 sequence: CATSRDVGGRGEQYV. The CDR3 DNA reads as TGTGCCACCAGCAGAGACGTGGGGGGAAGAGGCGAGCAGTACGTC.

The genes are TRBV3-1 (or the pseudogene TRBV3-2) and TRBJ1-6; D is possibly TRBD1 (6 bases). The V end lost 3 bases, the J end lost 0 bases, and 15 bases lay between the germline ends. The CDR3 extends over 18 amino acids. Germline V lookup: CDR1 LGHDT, CDR2 YNNKEL (reference sequence). DNA of the CDR3: TGTGCCAGCAGCCACTTTGCGGGGGGCAGCTCCTATAATTCACCCCTCCACTTT. Amino acid sequence: CASSHFAGGSSYNSPLHF.

The CDR3: CAISGSGGNTGELFF. In DNA, the CDR3 is TGTGCCATCAGCGGTAGCGGGGGGAACACCGGGGAGCTGTTTTTT. This chain links TRBV10-3 with TRBJ2-2; TRBD2 matches 9 bases. Germline V gene lookup returns CDR1 ENHRY and CDR2 SYGVKD. V dropped 6 bases and J dropped 1; count of bases not matched to a gene: 3. This CDR3 is built from 15 residues.

The genes are TRBV19 and TRBJ1-2; D gene ambiguous. Germline V lookup: CDR1 LNHDA, CDR2 SQIVND (reference sequence). The CDR3 covers 13 residues. V was clipped by 5 bases and J by 1 base, with 8 bases between them. CDR3 amino acids: CASSFTVNYGYTF. The DNA for the CDR3 is TGTGCCAGTAGTTTTACAGTTAACTATGGCTACACCTTC.

The CDR3 coding sequence is TGTGCCAGCAGCTCCCTGAGGGACAGGGACACAAATGAGCAGTTCTTC. Its protein product is CASSSLRDRDTNEQFF. The rearrangement links TRBV5-5 to TRBJ2-1; 9 nucleotides agree with TRBD1. V shed 3 bases, J shed 7 bases, and the junction held 11 bases outside the gene matches. Germline V gene lookup returns CDR1 SGHKS and CDR2 YYEKEE (reference sequence). This CDR3 contains 16 residues.

The chain recombines TRBV6-6 with TRBJ2-5, with D perhaps TRBD2 (6 bases). The CDR3 length is 14 residues. The ends were cut back, 0 bases at V and 5 bases at J, with 10 bases in the middle. The germline CDR1 and CDR2 sequences are MNHNY and SVGAGI (reference sequence). The CDR3 reads CASSYSTSVETQYF. The CDR3 nucleotides read TGTGCCAGCAGTTACTCGACTAGTGTCGAGACCCAGTACTTC.

The chain recombines TRBV6-2 or TRBV6-3 with TRBJ2-7; 8 nucleotides line up with TRBD1. Trimming cost V 6 bases and J 6 bases; bases outside gene matches: 1. This CDR3 has 11 residues. Germline loops: CDR1 MNHEY, CDR2 SVGEGT. In DNA, the CDR3 is TGTGCCAGCAGCCAGGGGGCCGAGCAGTACTTC. Translating gives CASSQGAEQYF.

The chain has TRBV6-2 or TRBV6-3 and TRBJ1-5; TRBD1 is a possible D gene (5 bases). Germline V gene lookup returns CDR1 MNHEY and CDR2 SVGEGT. The CDR3 runs to 12 residues. The V gene lost 3 bases and the J gene lost 12 bases, with 12 bases spanning the gap. The CDR3 nucleotides read TGTGCCAGCAGTTATCCGATGGGACTCCAGCATTTT. As protein: CASSYPMGLQHF.

The rearrangement links TRBV5-8 to TRBJ2-5; D might be TRBD2 (5 bases). The CDR3 is 17 residues long. Germline values: CDR1 SGHTS, CDR2 YDEGEE. V lost 4 bases, J lost 2 bases, and 21 bases lay in between. In DNA, the CDR3 is TGTGCCAGCAGCCGCGCCGGACTCTCCTTTAATCAAGAGACCCAGTACTTC. Amino acid sequence: CASSRAGLSFNQETQYF.

As DNA, the CDR3 is TGCGCCAGCAGCTTGGAGGGACTAGCTCGCCAAGAGACCCAGTACTTC. It encodes CASSLEGLARQETQYF. The chain uses TRBV5-1 and TRBJ2-5; 9 positions agree with TRBD2. CDR3 length: 16 residues. V was pared by 0 bases and J by 1 base, with 4 bases of the junction left unmatched. Per the germline V gene, CDR1 is SGHRS and CDR2 is YFSETQ.

V gene TRBV5-6 combines with J gene TRBJ1-1; a weak D match, TRBD1 (5 bases). In germline, CDR1 is SGHDT, CDR2 YYEEEE. The CDR3 spans 14 residues. Deletions cut 0 bases from V and 1 base from J, with 7 bases between. As DNA, the CDR3 is TGTGCCAGCAGCTTGGAAAGGGGGAACACTGAAGCTTTCTTT. It encodes CASSLERGNTEAFF. Full variable domain (outside the CDR3, taken from reference TRBV5-6 and TRBJ1-1): DAGVTQSPTHLIKTRGQQVTLRCSPKSGHDTVSWYQQALGQGPQFIFQYYEEEERQRGNFPDRFSGHQFPNYSSELNVNALLLGDSALYLCASSLERGNTEAFFGQGTRLTVV.

The V gene is TRBV7-2, the J gene TRBJ2-7, with 13 positions matching TRBD2. Germline-derived CDR1 and CDR2 are SGHTA and FQGNSA. Unmatched junction bases numbered 3, after V lost 5 bases and J lost 2 bases. The CDR3 spans 15 residues. The CDR3 coding sequence is TGTGCCAGCAGCATTGGGACTAGCGGGGCCTACGAGCAGTACTTC. Residues: CASSIGTSGAYEQYF.

This rearrangement joins TRBV3-1 (or the pseudogene TRBV3-2) to TRBJ2-3; 9 bases align to TRBD1. Trimming took 1 base from V and 4 from J; bases not matched to a gene: 0. Per the germline V gene, CDR1 is LGHDT and CDR2 is YNNKEL (reference sequence). The CDR3 totals 14 residues. This CDR3 reads CASSQGDRADTQYF. The CDR3 coding sequence is TGTGCCAGCAGCCAAGGGGACAGGGCAGATACGCAGTATTTT.

The chain employs TRBV6-2 or TRBV6-3 and TRBJ1-2; D is ambiguous. CDR3 size: 13 residues. Germline-derived CDR1 and CDR2 are MNHEY and SVGEGT. With 0 bases removed from V and 13 bases from J, the gap between germline ends came to 15 bases. The CDR3 nucleotides read TGTGCCAGCAGTTACTCCCCGAGGGCGATCGGCACCTTC. Encoded protein: CASSYSPRAIGTF.

This clone appeared a few times. The gene calls are TRBV18 and TRBJ2-5, with 8 positions matching TRBD2. Germline V gives CDR1 KGHSH, CDR2 LQKENI. This CDR3 is built from 17 residues. V lost 0 bases and J lost 1; bases outside the gene matches: 7. The CDR3 here is CASSPPTGGQTQETQYF. The CDR3 DNA is TGTGCCAGCTCACCACCGACGGGGGGGCAAACCCAAGAGACCCAGTACTTC.

The chain couples TRBV7-2 to TRBJ1-2, with 8 bases lining up with TRBD1. Trimming removed 3 bases from V and 3 bases from J; junction bases left unmatched: 6. Looked up from germline, CDR1 is SGHTA and CDR2 is FQGNSA. The CDR3 totals 15 residues. The CDR3 coding sequence is TGTGCCAGCAGCTTCCTAACAGGGGGGGACTATGGCTACACCTTC. It is translated as CASSFLTGGDYGYTF.

This clone came up a few times. V is TRBV7-2 and J is TRBJ2-3, with 10 bases identical to TRBD2. Germline lookup yields CDR1 SGHTA and CDR2 FQGNSA. CDR3 length: 15 amino acids. The J segment lost 4 bases and the V segment lost 6 bases, leaving 7 bases of the junction unmatched. The CDR3 region is CASRRSGGLSDTQYF. The CDR3 DNA reads TGTGCCAGCAGACGTAGCGGGGGGCTCTCAGATACGCAGTATTTT.

V is TRBV7-6 and J is TRBJ2-2; D might be TRBD2 (6 bases). CDR1 and CDR2 (germline): SGHVS, FNYEAQ. The CDR3 is 15 amino acids. The ends were cut back, 5 bases at V and 4 bases at J, with 14 bases in the middle. The CDR3 nucleotides are TGTGCCAGCAGCCGAACGGGGGTTTCCACCGGGGAGCTGTTTTTT. This gives the protein CASSRTGVSTGELFF. The whole variable domain, filled in from reference TRBV7-6 and TRBJ2-2, reads GAGVSQSPRYKVTKRGQDVALRCDPISGHVSLYWYRQALGQGPEFLTYFNYEAQQDKSGLPNDRFSAERPEGSISTLTIQRTEQRDSAMYRCASSRTGVSTGELFFGEGSRLTVL.

This clone has a single count. The chain uses TRBV2 and TRBJ2-2, with D possibly TRBD1 on 5 matching bases. Trimming pared 11 bases from V and 4 bases from J, leaving 17 bases between. The CDR3 runs to 14 residues. Germline lookup yields CDR1 SNHLY and CDR2 FYNNEI. The CDR3 region has the DNA TGTGCCTCGGAAACAGGACCCCGCACCGGGGAGCTGTTTTTT. Encoded protein: CASETGPRTGELFF. The complete variable domain, with remaining parts taken from reference TRBV2 and TRBJ2-2, reads EPEVTQTPSHQVTQMGQEVILRCVPISNHLYFYWYRQILGQKVEFLVSFYNNEISEKSEIFDDQFSVERPDGSNFTLKIRSTKLEDSAMYFCASETGPRTGELFFGEGSRLTVL.

The chain joins TRBV5-1 to TRBJ2-5, with D hard to call. Germline-derived CDR1 and CDR2 are SGHRS and YFSETQ. Trimming took 6 bases from V and 5 from J, leaving 17 bases between them. This CDR3 contains 14 residues. This CDR3 is CASKVKFGLETQYF. The CDR3, as DNA: TGCGCCAGCAAGGTGAAGTTCGGGTTGGAGACCCAGTACTTC. The entire variable domain, with the rest obtained from reference TRBV5-1 and TRBJ2-5, is as follows: KAGVTQTPRYLIKTRGQQVTLSCSPISGHRSVSWYQQTPGQGLQFLFEYFSETQRNKGNFPGRFSGRQFSNSRSEMNVSTLELGDSALYLCASKVKFGLETQYFGPGTRLLVL.

Note on this clone: Other DNA sequences in this sample translate to the same CDR3. The V call is TRBV5-1, the J call TRBJ2-5; 9 nucleotides agree with TRBD2. The V gene end was trimmed by 0 bases and the J gene end by 4 bases; junction bases not matched to a gene: 4. This CDR3 region has 15 residues. From germline, CDR1 is SGHRS and CDR2 YFSETQ. The CDR3 reads CASSLGGGARETQYF. The CDR3 DNA reads TGCGCCAGCAGCTTGGGCGGGGGGGCCCGAGAGACCCAGTACTTC. Together with reference TRBV5-1 and TRBJ2-5, the CDR3 gives the full variable domain: KAGVTQTPRYLIKTRGQQVTLSCSPISGHRSVSWYQQTPGQGLQFLFEYFSETQRNKGNFPGRFSGRQFSNSRSEMNVSTLELGDSALYLCASSLGGGARETQYFGPGTRLLVL.

The chain employs TRBV6-5 and TRBJ2-1; no definite D call. The length of the CDR3 is 12 residues. V shed 5 bases and J shed 4 bases, with 6 bases lying between them. Germline CDR1 and CDR2: MNHEY and SVGAGI. In DNA form, the CDR3 reads TGTGCCAGCAGTCAGAAGTACAATGAGCAGTTCTTC. Its protein is CASSQKYNEQFF.

The chain couples TRBV9 to TRBJ2-3; the match to TRBD2 covers 10 bases. CDR3 length equals 15 residues. From germline, CDR1 is SGDLS and CDR2 YYNGEE. Trimming removed 2 bases from V and 1 base from J; junction bases left unmatched: 1. The CDR3 DNA follows: TGTGCCAGCAGCGTTCTAGCGGGGGGCACAGATACGCAGTATTTT. It translates to CASSVLAGGTDTQYF. Based on the CDR3 plus reference TRBV9 and TRBJ2-3, the full variable domain is DSGVTQTPKHLITATGQRVTLRCSPRSGDLSVYWYQQSLDQGLQFLIQYYNGEERAKGNILERFSAQQFPDLHSELNLSSLELGDSALYFCASSVLAGGTDTQYFGPGTRLTVL.

This clone was seen more than once but under ten times. The chain employs TRBV6-5 and TRBJ2-1, with 11 bases identical to TRBD2. V shed 4 bases and J 2 bases; nucleotides not matched to a gene: 4. CDR1 is MNHEY, CDR2 SVGAGI, per germline. The CDR3 has 16 amino acids. This CDR3 is CASSSVLAGAYNEQFF. DNA of the CDR3: TGTGCCAGCAGTTCGGTACTAGCGGGGGCCTACAATGAGCAGTTCTTC.